The present entry profiles one TCR beta chain with its context. The entry originates in a study of T cell changes during pregnancy in multiple sclerosis. Some clones are missing from TCRdb's copy, which holds only in-frame ones; the method was immunoSEQ multiplex PCR. Counted here are roughly 44,000 clones, approximately 90% occurring once; the ten biggest clones make up approximately 5.8%. Germline trimming cut 4 bases from V and 5 bases from J; bases unmatched to any gene: 6. Germline-derived CDR1 and CDR2 are MNHNY and SVGAGI (reference sequence). This CDR3 comprises 16 residues. The sequence came from a female donor in good health, enrolled as a control in a pregnancy study. This specimen was CD8+ T cells from peripheral blood mononuclear cells, taken after pregnancy. The V and J genes are TRBV6-6 and TRBJ2-3; TRBD2 matches 13 bases. The CDR3 region has the DNA TGTGCCAGCAGTTCCACTAGCGGGGGGGCAGGAGATACGCAGTATTTT. This translates into CASSSTSGGAGDTQYF.